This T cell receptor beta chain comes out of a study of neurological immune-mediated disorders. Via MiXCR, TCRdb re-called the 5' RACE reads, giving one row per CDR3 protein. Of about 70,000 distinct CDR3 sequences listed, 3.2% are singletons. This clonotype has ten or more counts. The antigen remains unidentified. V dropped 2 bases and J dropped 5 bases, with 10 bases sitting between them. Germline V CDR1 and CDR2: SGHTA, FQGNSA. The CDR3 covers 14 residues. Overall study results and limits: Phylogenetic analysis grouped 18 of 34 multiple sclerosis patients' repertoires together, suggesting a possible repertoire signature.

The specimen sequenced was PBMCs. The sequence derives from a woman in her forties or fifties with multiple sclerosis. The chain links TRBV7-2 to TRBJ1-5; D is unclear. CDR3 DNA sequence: TGTGCCAGCAGCTTATCACAGACGTATCAGCCCCAGCATTTT. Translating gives CASSLSQTYQPQHF. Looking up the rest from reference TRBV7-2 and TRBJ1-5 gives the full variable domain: GAGVSQSPSNKVTEKGKDVELRCDPISGHTALYWYRQSLGQGLEFLIYFQGNSAPDKSGLPSDRFSAERTGGSVSTLTIQRTQQEDSAVYLCASSLSQTYQPQHFGDGTRLSIL.